One sample yielded the 22 T cell receptor beta chains listed below, sequenced in a study of blood T cell repertoires in COVID-19 (dated by TCRdb to between 2020 and 2021). Libraries were prepared through the immunoSEQ multiplex PCR assay. TCRdb stores this immuneACCESS table with in-frame sequences only. Part of the clones is absent; in the studies checked, under half of the shortfall reflects unresolved V genes, and no reason is known for the rest. In all, the sample holds about 160,000 clones, and over 80% of those were seen once. 2.5% to 3.5% of the sample is in the top ten clones. Input material: peripheral blood. These receptors all come from a woman aged 60 to 75 with acute or convalescent COVID-19.

The chain uses TRBV14 and TRBJ2-3; 8 nucleotides align to TRBD2. CDR1 and CDR2 from the germline V gene are SGHDN and FVKESK. V shed 0 bases and J 2 bases; nucleotides not matched to a gene: 4. This CDR3 spans 16 amino acids. The CDR3 loop reads CASSQDGGAVTDTQYF. The CDR3 coding sequence is TGTGCCAGCAGCCAAGACGGGGGGGCCGTCACAGATACGCAGTATTTT.

This chain uses TRBV5-1 with TRBJ2-5; D perhaps matches TRBD1 (5 bases). Trimming pared 0 bases from V and 3 bases from J, leaving 18 bases between. Germline CDR1 is SGHRS and CDR2 is YFSETQ. This CDR3 comprises 17 residues. CDR3: CASSLEATARIEETQYF. CDR3 coding DNA: TGCGCCAGCAGCTTGGAAGCGACAGCACGAATTGAAGAGACCCAGTACTTC.

This chain links TRBV15 with TRBJ2-5, with TRBD2 identical over 8 bases. V was pared by 0 bases and J by 14 bases, with 14 bases of the junction left unmatched. Germline loops: CDR1 LNHNV, CDR2 YYDKDF (reference sequence). The CDR3 consists of 15 residues. The CDR3 is CATSREKGLAGRSYF. The CDR3 nucleotides are TGTGCCACCAGCAGAGAGAAGGGCCTAGCGGGCCGGTCTTACTTC.

The chain combines TRBV19 with TRBJ1-1; 9 bases fit TRBD1. From germline, CDR1 is LNHDA and CDR2 SQIVND (reference sequence). The J segment lost 3 bases and the V segment lost 4 bases, leaving 9 bases of the junction unmatched. The CDR3 has 16 residues. CDR3 region: CASSTGLDRGDTEAFF. DNA of the CDR3: TGTGCCAGTAGTACCGGTCTAGACAGGGGGGACACTGAAGCTTTCTTT. Full variable domain (outside the CDR3, taken from reference TRBV19 and TRBJ1-1): DGGITQSPKYLFRKEGQNVTLSCEQNLNHDAMYWYRQDPGQGLRLIYYSQIVNDFQKGDIAEGYSVSREKKESFPLTVTSAQKNPTAFYLCASSTGLDRGDTEAFFGQGTRLTVV.

This rearrangement joins TRBV7-6 to TRBJ1-5; D is unclear. This CDR3 region has 13 residues. Germline CDR1 SGHVS, CDR2 FNYEAQ. V was cut by 5 bases and J by 0 bases, with 5 bases left in between. This CDR3 reads CASSPYSNQPQHF. CDR3 nucleotide sequence: TGTGCCAGCAGCCCGTATAGCAATCAGCCCCAGCATTTT.

The chain uses TRBV10-3 and TRBJ2-1; 9 bases line up with TRBD2. From germline, CDR1 is ENHRY and CDR2 SYGVKD. CDR3 length: 16 residues. Trimming cost V 6 bases and J 4 bases; bases outside gene matches: 10. CDR3: CAISGPERGAYNEQFF. DNA of the CDR3: TGTGCCATCAGCGGACCAGAGCGGGGGGCGTACAATGAGCAGTTCTTC.

The V gene is TRBV18, the J gene TRBJ1-1; 9 bases are a match to TRBD1. The germline V gene has CDR1 KGHSH and CDR2 LQKENI. The CDR3 contains 12 residues. V lost 4 bases, J lost 10 bases, and 4 bases stayed unmatched. CDR3 DNA sequence: TGTGCCAGCTCACTCCGGGACAGGGCAGCTTTCTTT. Protein product: CASSLRDRAAFF.

The chain employs TRBV3-1 (or the pseudogene TRBV3-2) and TRBJ2-5; TRBD2 aligns across 7 bases. This CDR3 has 14 residues. V was pared by 1 base and J by 4 bases, with 3 bases of the junction left unmatched. Germline-derived CDR1 and CDR2 are LGHDT and YNNKEL (reference sequence). The CDR3 is CASSQGSGGETQYF. CDR3 in DNA: TGTGCCAGCAGCCAAGGGTCGGGGGGAGAGACCCAGTACTTC.

This chain links TRBV28 with TRBJ2-7; 7 bases match TRBD1. V lost 5 bases, J lost 3 bases, and 7 bases stayed unmatched. CDR3 size: 14 residues. Germline assignment: CDR1 MDHEN and CDR2 SYDVKM. CDR3 DNA: TGTGCCAGCAGTCTACAGACAGGGATCTACGAGCAGTACTTC. Protein: CASSLQTGIYEQYF.

The chain links TRBV28 to TRBJ1-2; D possibly corresponds to TRBD1 (5 bases). The CDR3 loop spans 15 amino acids. V was cut by 5 bases and J by 8 bases, with 21 bases left in between. Germline-derived CDR1 and CDR2 are MDHEN and SYDVKM. The CDR3 DNA follows: TGTGCCAGCAGTCTTTCCTCCCGGCAGGGTATGGGCTACACCTTC. The encoded protein is CASSLSSRQGMGYTF.

The chain joins TRBV6-2 or TRBV6-3 to TRBJ2-5, with 8 positions matching TRBD2. The CDR3 runs 13 residues. J lost 4 bases, V lost 3 bases, and 1 base had no gene match. Per the germline V gene, CDR1 is MNHEY and CDR2 is SVGEGT. The CDR3 is CASSYSGTETQYF. CDR3 coding DNA: TGTGCCAGCAGTTATAGCGGGACAGAGACCCAGTACTTC.

J is TRBJ1-4 and V is TRBV6-5, with D possibly being TRBD1 (5 bases). The ends were cut back, 6 bases at V and 0 bases at J, with 11 bases in the middle. CDR3 length: 15 amino acids. In germline, CDR1 is MNHEY, CDR2 SVGAGI. This chain's CDR3 is CASSRGRATNEKLFF. The CDR3 nucleotides are TGTGCCAGCAGCCGGGGGAGGGCAACTAATGAAAAACTGTTTTTT.

The chain links TRBV9 to TRBJ1-3; 8 nucleotides line up with TRBD1. V lost 3 bases and J lost 4; bases outside the gene matches: 9. The CDR3 length is 16 residues. CDR1 and CDR2 (germline): SGDLS, YYNGEE. CDR3 in amino acids: CASSATQGAKGNTIYF. In DNA form, the CDR3 reads TGTGCCAGCAGCGCCACCCAGGGGGCAAAGGGAAACACCATATATTTT.

The chain joins TRBV5-6 to TRBJ2-2, with 8 positions matching TRBD1. Trimming cost V 4 bases and J 1 base; bases outside gene matches: 3. Germline V CDR1 and CDR2: SGHDT, YYEEEE. The CDR3 sequence is 15 residues long. CDR3 DNA sequence: TGTGCCAGCAGCCCAGGGGGCGGGAACACCGGGGAGCTGTTTTTT. This encodes CASSPGGGNTGELFF.

The V and J genes are TRBV30 and TRBJ1-5, with unresolved D. CDR1 GTSNPN and CDR2 SVGIG come from the germline V gene (reference sequence). V was pared by 4 bases and J by 0 bases, with 10 bases between. The CDR3 runs 14 residues. The CDR3 sequence is CAWTTAYSNQPQHF. DNA for the CDR3: TGTGCCTGGACAACAGCATATAGCAATCAGCCCCAGCATTTT.

V gene TRBV7-9 combines with J gene TRBJ1-4; D is possibly TRBD1 (5 bases). The CDR3 contains 15 residues. Trimming took off 1 base at V and 2 bases at J, with 8 bases between the two ends. The germline CDR1 and CDR2 sequences are SEHNR and FQNEAQ (reference sequence). The DNA of the CDR3 is TGTGCCAGCAGCTTAGTCGGGGGGACTAATGAAAAACTGTTTTTT. This sequence encodes CASSLVGGTNEKLFF.

This rearrangement joins TRBV7-2 to TRBJ1-1, with 7 bases lining up with TRBD1. The germline V gene has CDR1 SGHTA and CDR2 FQGNSA. This CDR3 contains 15 residues. The V gene end was trimmed by 5 bases and the J gene end by 3 bases; junction bases not matched to a gene: 9. The DNA for the CDR3 is TGTGCCAGCAGCCAATCTCCGGGACAGTACACTGAAGCTTTCTTT. This translates into CASSQSPGQYTEAFF.

This clone was seen a single time. This chain links TRBV7-2 with TRBJ2-7; 9 bases map to TRBD1. With V trimmed by 5 bases and J by 3 bases, 11 bases remained unmatched. Germline V CDR1 and CDR2: SGHTA, FQGNSA. The CDR3 length is 16 residues. In DNA, the CDR3 is TGTGCCAGCAGCGCTCCGGGACAGGGTGGGGGCTACGAGCAGTACTTC. Amino acids: CASSAPGQGGGYEQYF.

This clone was picked up one time. V and J are TRBV3-1 (or the pseudogene TRBV3-2) and TRBJ2-5; 14 nucleotides line up with TRBD2. Losses at the gene ends were 4 bases for V and 1 base for J; bases not matched to a gene: 2. CDR1 and CDR2 (germline): LGHDT, YNNKEL (reference sequence). The CDR3 is 16 residues long. The CDR3 spells CASSRGLAGAQETQYF. CDR3 coding DNA: TGTGCCAGCAGCCGGGGACTAGCGGGGGCCCAAGAGACCCAGTACTTC.

The sample holds one count of this clone. The V gene is TRBV14, the J gene TRBJ1-1, with D perhaps TRBD1 (6 bases). This CDR3 region has 12 residues. V lost 6 bases and J 4 bases, leaving 9 bases between the germline ends. Germline CDR1 is SGHDN and CDR2 is FVKESK. The CDR3 reads CASSLQGTEAFF. Written as DNA, the CDR3 is TGTGCCAGCAGTCTACAGGGCACTGAAGCTTTCTTT. The full variable domain, rest sourced from reference TRBV14 and TRBJ1-1, is EAGVTQFPSHSVIEKGQTVTLRCDPISGHDNLYWYRRVMGKEIKFLLHFVKESKQDESGMPNNRFLAERTGGTYSTLKVQPAELEDSGVYFCASSLQGTEAFFGQGTRLTVV.

The chain is built from TRBV5-1 and TRBJ1-2, with a weak D call TRBD1 (5 bases). CDR1 and CDR2 from the germline V gene are SGHRS and YFSETQ. V was pared by 5 bases and J by 2 bases, with 7 bases between. There are 12 residues in the CDR3. The CDR3 region is CASREGNYGYTF. CDR3 DNA sequence: TGCGCCAGCAGGGAGGGGAACTATGGCTACACCTTC.

V gene TRBV11-2 combines with J gene TRBJ1-1; the D gene is possibly TRBD1 (6 bases). Germline V gene data show CDR1 as SGHAT and CDR2 as FQNNGV. The CDR3 length is 14 residues. V was cut by 5 bases and J by 3 bases, with 13 bases left in between. CDR3 sequence: CASSRTGSHTEAFF. Here the CDR3 DNA reads TGTGCCAGCAGCCGCACAGGGTCCCACACTGAAGCTTTCTTT.